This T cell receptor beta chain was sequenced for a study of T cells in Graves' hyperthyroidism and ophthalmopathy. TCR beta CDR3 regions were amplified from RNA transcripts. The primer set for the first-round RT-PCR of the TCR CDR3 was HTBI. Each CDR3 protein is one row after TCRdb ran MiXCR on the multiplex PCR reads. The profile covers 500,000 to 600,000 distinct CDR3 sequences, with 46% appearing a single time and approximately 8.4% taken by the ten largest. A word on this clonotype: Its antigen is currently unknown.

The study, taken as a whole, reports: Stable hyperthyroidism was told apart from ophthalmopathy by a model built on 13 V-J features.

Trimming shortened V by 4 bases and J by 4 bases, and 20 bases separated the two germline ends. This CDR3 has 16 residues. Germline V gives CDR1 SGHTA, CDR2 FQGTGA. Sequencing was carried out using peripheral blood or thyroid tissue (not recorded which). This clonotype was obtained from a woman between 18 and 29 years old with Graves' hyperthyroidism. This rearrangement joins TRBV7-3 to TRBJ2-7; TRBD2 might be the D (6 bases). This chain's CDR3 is CASSSLSTGVDYEQYF. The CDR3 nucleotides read TGTGCCAGCAGCTCCCTCTCAACGGGAGTCGATTACGAGCAGTACTTC.